This T cell receptor (beta chain) was captured in a study of cytomegalovirus exposure and HLA in healthy donors. On this clone itself: What it binds is not known.

Primers: 60 Vbeta forward and 13 Jbeta reverse. Measured with immunoSEQ multiplex PCR; TCRdb has only the in-frame clones, and not every one. The data contain some 95,000 clones, around 73% of them singletons. Overall study results and limits: Looking again later, the authors saw that most CMV-associated TCR beta chains seemed HLA-restricted. Judged likely to be a sequencing artifact was a cluster of highly shared sequence variants.

The V and J ends lost 1 base and 0 bases, in that order; junction bases with no gene match: 4. The CDR3 contains 17 residues. Germline V gene data show CDR1 as SGHVS and CDR2 as FQNEAQ. Sequencing was done on a sample of PBMCs. V gene TRBV7-8 combines with J gene TRBJ2-3, with 10 bases matching TRBD1. The sequence was collected from a female donor in good health and CMV-seronegative. The DNA for the CDR3 is TGTGCCAGCAGCTTAGGGAGACAGGGGGCTAGCACAGATACGCAGTATTTT. Amino acids: CASSLGRQGASTDTQYF.